One and the same sample provided the 7 T cell receptor beta chains below, sequenced in a study of T cells expressing NK-cell markers. Using the 5' RACE reads, TCRdb records one entry per CDR3 protein without DNA. Across 550,000 or so distinct CDR3 sequences, the top ten clones capture around 3.3% of the sample. Sample: blood T cells: a sorted CD56 or NKG2C T cell subset, CD4+ or CD8+ T cells, or bulk PBMC T cells (not recorded which). These receptor sequences come from a man aged 18 to 30 in good health.

The rearrangement uses TRBV20-1 and TRBJ2-1. The CDR3 spans 13 residues. Looked up from germline, CDR1 is DFQATT and CDR2 is SNEGSKA (reference sequence). The CDR3 loop reads CSASGDDYNEQFF.

The chain joins TRBV15 to TRBJ2-7; lacking DNA, the TRBD1 call made by TCRdb goes unchecked. There are 15 residues in the CDR3. Germline CDR1 and CDR2: LNHNV and YYDKDF (reference sequence). The CDR3 loop reads CATSRDQGHLYEQYF.

The chain carries TRBV12-3 or TRBV12-4 and TRBJ2-1. The CDR3 loop spans 12 amino acids. The CDR3 region is CASSFVYNEQFF.

The chain carries TRBV18 and TRBJ1-1; TCRdb names TRBD1, which stays unverified in the absence of DNA. This CDR3 is 15 amino acids long. CDR1 KGHSH and CDR2 LQKENI come from the germline V gene. The CDR3 here is CASSTFDSENTEAFF.

The V call is TRBV18, the J call TRBJ1-1; lacking DNA, the TRBD1 call made by TCRdb goes unchecked. The CDR3 contains 17 residues. Germline V CDR1 and CDR2: KGHSH, LQKENI. The chain's CDR3 is CASSLLGQGSMNTEAFF. Using reference TRBV18 and TRBJ1-1 for the parts outside the CDR3, the full variable domain is NAGVMQNPRHLVRRRGQEARLRCSPMKGHSHVYWYRQLPEEGLKFMVYLQKENIIDESGMPKERFSAEFPKEGPSILRIQQVVRGDSAAYFCASSLLGQGSMNTEAFFGQGTRLTVV.

The gene calls are TRBV4-1 and TRBJ1-1; the D call from TCRdb, TRBD1, cannot be confirmed without DNA. CDR1 and CDR2 from the germline V gene are MGHRA and YSYEKL. The CDR3 is 16 amino acids. This CDR3 reads CASSHPRTGPDTEAFF.

This chain links TRBV19 with TRBJ2-7. Germline CDR1 LNHDA, CDR2 SQIVND (reference sequence). This CDR3 contains 13 residues. CDR3 sequence: CASSLDYSYEQYF.